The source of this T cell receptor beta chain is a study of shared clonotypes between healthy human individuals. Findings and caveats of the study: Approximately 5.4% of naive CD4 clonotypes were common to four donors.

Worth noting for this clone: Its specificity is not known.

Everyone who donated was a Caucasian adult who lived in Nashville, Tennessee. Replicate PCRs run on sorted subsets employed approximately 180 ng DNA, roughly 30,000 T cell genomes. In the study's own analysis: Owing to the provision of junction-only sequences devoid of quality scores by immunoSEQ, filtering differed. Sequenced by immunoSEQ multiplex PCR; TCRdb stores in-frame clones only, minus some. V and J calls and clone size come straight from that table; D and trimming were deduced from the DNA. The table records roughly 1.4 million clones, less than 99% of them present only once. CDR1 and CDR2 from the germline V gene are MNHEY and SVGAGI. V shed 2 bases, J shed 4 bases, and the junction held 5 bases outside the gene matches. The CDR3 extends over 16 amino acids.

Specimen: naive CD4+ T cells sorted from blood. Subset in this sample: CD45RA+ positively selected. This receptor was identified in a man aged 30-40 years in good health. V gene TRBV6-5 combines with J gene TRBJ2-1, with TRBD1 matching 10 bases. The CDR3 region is CASSYHPGQGYNEQFF. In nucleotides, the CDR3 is TGTGCCAGCAGTTACCACCCGGGACAGGGGTACAATGAGCAGTTCTTC.